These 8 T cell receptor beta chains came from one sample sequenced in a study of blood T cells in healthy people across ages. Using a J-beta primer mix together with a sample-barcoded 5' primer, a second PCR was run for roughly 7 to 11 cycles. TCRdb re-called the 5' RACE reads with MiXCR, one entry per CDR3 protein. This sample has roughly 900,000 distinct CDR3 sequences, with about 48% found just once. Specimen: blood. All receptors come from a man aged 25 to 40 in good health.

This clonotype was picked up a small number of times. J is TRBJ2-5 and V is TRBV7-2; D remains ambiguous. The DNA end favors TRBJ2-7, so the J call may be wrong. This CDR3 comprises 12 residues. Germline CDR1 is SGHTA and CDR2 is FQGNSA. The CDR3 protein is CASSFPPTEQYF. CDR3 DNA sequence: TGTGCCAGCAGCTTCCCACCTACCGAGCAGTACTTC.

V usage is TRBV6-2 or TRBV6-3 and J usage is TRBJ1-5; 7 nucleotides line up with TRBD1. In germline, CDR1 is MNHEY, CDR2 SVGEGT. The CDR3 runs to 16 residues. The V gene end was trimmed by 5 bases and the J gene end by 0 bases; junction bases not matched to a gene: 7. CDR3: CASSLFGTVSNQPQHF. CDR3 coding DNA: TGTGCCAGCAGTCTGTTCGGGACAGTTAGCAATCAGCCCCAGCATTTT.

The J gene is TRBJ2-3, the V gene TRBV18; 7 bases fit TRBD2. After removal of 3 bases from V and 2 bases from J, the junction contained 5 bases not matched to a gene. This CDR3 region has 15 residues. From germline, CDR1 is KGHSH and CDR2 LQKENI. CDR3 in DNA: TGTGCCAGCTCACCCACCCTAGCGGACACAGATACGCAGTATTTT. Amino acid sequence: CASSPTLADTDTQYF.

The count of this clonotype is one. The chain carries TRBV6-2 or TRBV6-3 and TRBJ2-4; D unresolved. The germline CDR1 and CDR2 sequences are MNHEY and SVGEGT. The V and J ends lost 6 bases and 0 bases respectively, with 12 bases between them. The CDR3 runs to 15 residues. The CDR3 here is CASSPAWVAKNIQYF. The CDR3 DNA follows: TGTGCCAGCAGCCCCGCCTGGGTAGCCAAAAACATTCAGTACTTC.

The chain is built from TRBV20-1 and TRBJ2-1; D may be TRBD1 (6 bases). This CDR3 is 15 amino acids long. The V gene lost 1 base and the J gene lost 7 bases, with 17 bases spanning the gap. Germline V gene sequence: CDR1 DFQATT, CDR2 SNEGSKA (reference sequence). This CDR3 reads CSARAQTGFKNEQFF. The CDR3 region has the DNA TGCAGTGCTAGAGCCCAAACAGGGTTTAAAAATGAGCAGTTCTTC.

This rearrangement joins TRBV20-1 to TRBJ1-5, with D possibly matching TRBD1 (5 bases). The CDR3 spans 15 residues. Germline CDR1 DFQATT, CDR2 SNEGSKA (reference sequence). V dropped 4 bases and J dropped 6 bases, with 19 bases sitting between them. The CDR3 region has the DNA TGCAGTGCTAAAGTTACGTGGGGACCGGGTCAGCCCCAGCATTTT. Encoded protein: CSAKVTWGPGQPQHF.

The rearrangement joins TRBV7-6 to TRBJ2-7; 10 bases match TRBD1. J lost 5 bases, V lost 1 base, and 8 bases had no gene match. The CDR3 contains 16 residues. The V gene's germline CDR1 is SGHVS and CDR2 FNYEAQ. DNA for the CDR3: TGTGCCAGCAGCTTAGGGGCCGGGACAGGGGTCCACGAGCAGTACTTC. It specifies CASSLGAGTGVHEQYF. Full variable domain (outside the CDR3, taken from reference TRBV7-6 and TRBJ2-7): GAGVSQSPRYKVTKRGQDVALRCDPISGHVSLYWYRQALGQGPEFLTYFNYEAQQDKSGLPNDRFSAERPEGSISTLTIQRTEQRDSAMYRCASSLGAGTGVHEQYFGPGTRLTVT.

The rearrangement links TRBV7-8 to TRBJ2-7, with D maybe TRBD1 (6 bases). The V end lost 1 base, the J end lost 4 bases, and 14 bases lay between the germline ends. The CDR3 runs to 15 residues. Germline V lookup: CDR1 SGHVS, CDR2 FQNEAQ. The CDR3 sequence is CASSLVTGDTYEQYF. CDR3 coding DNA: TGTGCCAGCAGCTTAGTGACAGGAGATACTTACGAGCAGTACTTC.